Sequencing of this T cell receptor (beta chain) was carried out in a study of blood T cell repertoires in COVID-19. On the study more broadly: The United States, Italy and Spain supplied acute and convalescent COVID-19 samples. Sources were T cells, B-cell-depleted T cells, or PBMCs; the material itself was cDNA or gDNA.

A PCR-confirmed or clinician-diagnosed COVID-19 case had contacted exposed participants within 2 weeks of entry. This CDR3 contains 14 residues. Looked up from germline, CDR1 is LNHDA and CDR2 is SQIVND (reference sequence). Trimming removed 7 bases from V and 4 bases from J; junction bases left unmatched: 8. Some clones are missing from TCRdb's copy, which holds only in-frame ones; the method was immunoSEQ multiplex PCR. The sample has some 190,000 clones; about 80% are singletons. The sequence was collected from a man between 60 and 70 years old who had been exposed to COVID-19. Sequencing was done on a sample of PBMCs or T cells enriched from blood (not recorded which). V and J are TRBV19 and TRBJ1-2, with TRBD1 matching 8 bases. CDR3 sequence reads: CASIPTQGGYGYTF. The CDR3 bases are TGTGCCAGTATTCCTACACAGGGGGGCTATGGCTACACCTTC.